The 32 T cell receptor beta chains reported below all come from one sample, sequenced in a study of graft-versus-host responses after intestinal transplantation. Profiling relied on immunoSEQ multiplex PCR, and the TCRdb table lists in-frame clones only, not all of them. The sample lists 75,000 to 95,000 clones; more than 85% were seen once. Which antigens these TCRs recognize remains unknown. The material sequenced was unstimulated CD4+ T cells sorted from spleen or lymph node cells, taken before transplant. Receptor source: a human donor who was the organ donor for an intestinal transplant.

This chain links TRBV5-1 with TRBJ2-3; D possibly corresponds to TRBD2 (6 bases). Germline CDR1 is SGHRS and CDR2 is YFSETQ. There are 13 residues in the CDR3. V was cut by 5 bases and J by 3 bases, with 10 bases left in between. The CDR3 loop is CASRAGGTDTQYF. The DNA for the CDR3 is TGCGCCAGCAGAGCGGGCGGTACAGATACGCAGTATTTT.

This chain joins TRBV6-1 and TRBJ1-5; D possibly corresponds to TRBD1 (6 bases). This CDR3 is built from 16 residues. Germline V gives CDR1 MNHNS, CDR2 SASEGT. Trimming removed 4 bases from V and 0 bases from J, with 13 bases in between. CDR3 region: CASSGGTPYSNQPQHF. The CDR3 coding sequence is TGTGCCAGCAGTGGGGGGACACCCTATAGCAATCAGCCCCAGCATTTT.

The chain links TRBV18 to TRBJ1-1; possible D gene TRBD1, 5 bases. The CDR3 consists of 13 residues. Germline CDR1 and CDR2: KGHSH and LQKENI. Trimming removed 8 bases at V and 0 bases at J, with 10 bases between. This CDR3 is CASQDSLNTEAFF. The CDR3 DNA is TGTGCCAGCCAAGACAGTCTGAACACTGAAGCTTTCTTT.

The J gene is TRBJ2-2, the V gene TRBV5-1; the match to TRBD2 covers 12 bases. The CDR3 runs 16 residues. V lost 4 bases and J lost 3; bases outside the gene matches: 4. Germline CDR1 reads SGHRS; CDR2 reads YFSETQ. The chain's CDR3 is CASSQTSGGYTGELFF. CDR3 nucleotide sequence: TGCGCCAGCAGCCAAACTAGCGGGGGGTACACCGGGGAGCTGTTTTTT.

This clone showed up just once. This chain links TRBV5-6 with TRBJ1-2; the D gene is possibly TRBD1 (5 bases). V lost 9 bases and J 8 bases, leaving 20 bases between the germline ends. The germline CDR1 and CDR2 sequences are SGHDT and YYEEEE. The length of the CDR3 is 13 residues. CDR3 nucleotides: TGTGCCACCAAGGATAGGGGCGCGGGGGGCTACACCTTC. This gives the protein CATKDRGAGGYTF.

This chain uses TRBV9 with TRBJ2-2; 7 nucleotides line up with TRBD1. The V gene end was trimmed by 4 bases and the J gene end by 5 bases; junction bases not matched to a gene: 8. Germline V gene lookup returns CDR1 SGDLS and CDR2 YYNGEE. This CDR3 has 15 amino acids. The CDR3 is CASSMGAGGTGELFF. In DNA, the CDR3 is TGTGCCAGCAGCATGGGGGCAGGGGGAACCGGGGAGCTGTTTTTT.

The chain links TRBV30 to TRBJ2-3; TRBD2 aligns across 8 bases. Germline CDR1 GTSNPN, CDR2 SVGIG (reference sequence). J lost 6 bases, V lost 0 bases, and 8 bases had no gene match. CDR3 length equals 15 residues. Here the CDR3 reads CAWSVRWTSFDTQYF. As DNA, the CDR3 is TGTGCCTGGAGTGTACGTTGGACTAGCTTTGATACGCAGTATTTT.

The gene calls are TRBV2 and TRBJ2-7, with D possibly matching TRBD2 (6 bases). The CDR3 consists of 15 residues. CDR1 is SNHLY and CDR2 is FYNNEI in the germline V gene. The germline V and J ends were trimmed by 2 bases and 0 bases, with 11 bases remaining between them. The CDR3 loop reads CASSELARSSYEQYF. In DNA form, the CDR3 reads TGTGCCAGCAGTGAACTAGCGAGGAGCTCCTACGAGCAGTACTTC.

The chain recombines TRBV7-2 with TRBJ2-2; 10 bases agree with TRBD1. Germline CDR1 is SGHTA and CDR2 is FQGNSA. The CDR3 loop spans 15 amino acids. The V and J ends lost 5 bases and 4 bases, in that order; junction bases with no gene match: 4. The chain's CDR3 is CASSRRQGATGELFF. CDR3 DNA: TGTGCCAGCAGCCGACGACAGGGGGCCACCGGGGAGCTGTTTTTT. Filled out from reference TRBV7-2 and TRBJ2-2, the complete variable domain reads GAGVSQSPSNKVTEKGKDVELRCDPISGHTALYWYRQSLGQGLEFLIYFQGNSAPDKSGLPSDRFSAERTGGSVSTLTIQRTQQEDSAVYLCASSRRQGATGELFFGEGSRLTVL.

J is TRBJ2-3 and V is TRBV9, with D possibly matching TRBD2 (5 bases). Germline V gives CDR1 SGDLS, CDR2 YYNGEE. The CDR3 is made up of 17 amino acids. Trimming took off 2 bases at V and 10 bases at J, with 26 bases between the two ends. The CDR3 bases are TGTGCCAGCAGCGTGTTGTCGGTGGGAGTAGGTGTGGGGTCGCAGTATTTT. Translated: CASSVLSVGVGVGSQYF.

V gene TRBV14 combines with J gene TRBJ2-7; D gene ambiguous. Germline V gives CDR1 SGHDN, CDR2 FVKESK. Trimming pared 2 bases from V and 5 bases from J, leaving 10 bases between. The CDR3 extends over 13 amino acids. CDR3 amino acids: CASSQTQSDEQYF. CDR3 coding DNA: TGTGCCAGCAGCCAAACCCAGTCAGACGAGCAGTACTTC. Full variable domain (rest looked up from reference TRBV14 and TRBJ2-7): EAGVTQFPSHSVIEKGQTVTLRCDPISGHDNLYWYRRVMGKEIKFLLHFVKESKQDESGMPNNRFLAERTGGTYSTLKVQPAELEDSGVYFCASSQTQSDEQYFGPGTRLTVT.

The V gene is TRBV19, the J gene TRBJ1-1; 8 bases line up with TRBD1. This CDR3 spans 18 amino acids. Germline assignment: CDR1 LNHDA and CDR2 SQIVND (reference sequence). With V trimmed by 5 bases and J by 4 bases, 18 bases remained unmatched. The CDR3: CASSPPPDRGLWGTEAFF. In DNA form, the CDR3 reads TGTGCCAGTAGTCCCCCCCCTGACAGGGGTCTATGGGGCACTGAAGCTTTCTTT.

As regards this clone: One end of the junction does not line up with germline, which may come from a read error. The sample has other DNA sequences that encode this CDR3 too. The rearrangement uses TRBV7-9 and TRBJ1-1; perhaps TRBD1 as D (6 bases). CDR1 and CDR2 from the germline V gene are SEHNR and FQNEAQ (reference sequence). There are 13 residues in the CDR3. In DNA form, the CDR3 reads TGTGCCAGCAGCTTTCAGGGGAACACTGAAGCCTTCTTT. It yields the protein CASSFQGNTEAFF.

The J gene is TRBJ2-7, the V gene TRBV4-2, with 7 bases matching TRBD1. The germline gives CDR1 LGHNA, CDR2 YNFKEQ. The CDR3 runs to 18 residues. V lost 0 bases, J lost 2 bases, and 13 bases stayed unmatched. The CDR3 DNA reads TGTGCCAGCAGCCAAGATCTTGTAACCGGGACAGAGGCCTACGAGCAGTACTTC. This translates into CASSQDLVTGTEAYEQYF.

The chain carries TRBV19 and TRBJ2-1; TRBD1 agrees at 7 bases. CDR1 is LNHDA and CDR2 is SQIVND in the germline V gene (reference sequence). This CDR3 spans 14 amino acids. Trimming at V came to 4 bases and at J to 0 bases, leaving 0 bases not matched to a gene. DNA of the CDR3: TGTGCCAGTAGTAGGACAGGCTCCTACAATGAGCAGTTCTTC. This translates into CASSRTGSYNEQFF.

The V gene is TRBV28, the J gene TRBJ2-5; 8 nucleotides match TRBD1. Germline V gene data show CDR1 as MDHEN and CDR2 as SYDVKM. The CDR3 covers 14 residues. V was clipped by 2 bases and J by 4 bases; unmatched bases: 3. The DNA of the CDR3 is TGTGCCAGCAGTTTACCACAGGGGGGAGAGACCCAGTACTTC. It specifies CASSLPQGGETQYF.

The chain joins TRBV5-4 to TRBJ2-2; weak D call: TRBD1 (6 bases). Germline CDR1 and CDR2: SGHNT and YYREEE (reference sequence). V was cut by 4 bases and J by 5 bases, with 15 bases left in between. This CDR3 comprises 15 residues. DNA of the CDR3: TGTGCCAGCAGCACCGGGACAACTGGGACCGGGGAGCTGTTTTTT. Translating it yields CASSTGTTGTGELFF. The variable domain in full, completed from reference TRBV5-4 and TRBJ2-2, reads ETGVTQSPTHLIKTRGQQVTLRCSSQSGHNTVSWYQQALGQGPQFIFQYYREEENGRGNFPPRFSGLQFPNYSSELNVNALELDDSALYLCASSTGTTGTGELFFGEGSRLTVL.

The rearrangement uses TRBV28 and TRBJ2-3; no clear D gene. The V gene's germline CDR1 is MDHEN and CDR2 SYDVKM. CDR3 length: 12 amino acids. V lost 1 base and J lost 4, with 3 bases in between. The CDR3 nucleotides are TGTGCCAGCAGTTTATTCGCAGATACGCAGTATTTT. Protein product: CASSLFADTQYF.

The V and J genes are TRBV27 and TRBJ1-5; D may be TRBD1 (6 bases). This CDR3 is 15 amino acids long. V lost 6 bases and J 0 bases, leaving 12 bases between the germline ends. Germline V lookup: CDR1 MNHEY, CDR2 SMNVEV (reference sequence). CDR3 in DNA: TGTGCCAGCAGAAGCTACAGGGCTAGCAATCAGCCCCAGCATTTT. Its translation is CASRSYRASNQPQHF.

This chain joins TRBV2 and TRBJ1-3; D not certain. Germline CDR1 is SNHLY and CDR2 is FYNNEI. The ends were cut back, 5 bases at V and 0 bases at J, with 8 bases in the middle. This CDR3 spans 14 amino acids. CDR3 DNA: TGTGCCAGCAGTACCGAGAGCTCTGGAAACACCATATATTTT. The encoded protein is CASSTESSGNTIYF.

CDR3 sequence (DNA): TGTGCCAGCAGTGGGGACAGGGGAACTGAAGCTTTCTTT. This codes for CASSGDRGTEAFF. The genes are TRBV6-1 and TRBJ1-1; 10 bases map to TRBD1. Looked up from germline, CDR1 is MNHNS and CDR2 is SASEGT. This CDR3 comprises 13 residues. The V gene end was trimmed by 4 bases and the J gene end by 5 bases; junction bases not matched to a gene: 1.

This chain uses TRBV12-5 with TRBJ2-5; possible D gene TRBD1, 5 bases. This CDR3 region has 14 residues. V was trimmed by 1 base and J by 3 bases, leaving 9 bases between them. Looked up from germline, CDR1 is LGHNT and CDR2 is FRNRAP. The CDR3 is CASGLGQNKETQYF. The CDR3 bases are TGTGCTAGTGGTTTGGGACAGAATAAAGAGACCCAGTACTTC.

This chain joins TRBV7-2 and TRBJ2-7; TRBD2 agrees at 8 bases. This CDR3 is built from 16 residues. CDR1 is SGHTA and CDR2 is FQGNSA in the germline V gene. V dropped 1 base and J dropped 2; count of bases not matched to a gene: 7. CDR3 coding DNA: TGTGCCAGCAGCTTAGGACCTAGCGGGCGAACCTACGAGCAGTACTTC. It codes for CASSLGPSGRTYEQYF.

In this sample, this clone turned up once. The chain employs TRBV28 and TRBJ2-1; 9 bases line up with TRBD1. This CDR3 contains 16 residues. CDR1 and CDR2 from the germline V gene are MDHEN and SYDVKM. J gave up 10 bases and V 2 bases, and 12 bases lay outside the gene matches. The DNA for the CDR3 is TGTGCCAGCAGTTTAGTAACAGGGGGCCTGATTACCGAGCAGTTCTTC. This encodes CASSLVTGGLITEQFF.

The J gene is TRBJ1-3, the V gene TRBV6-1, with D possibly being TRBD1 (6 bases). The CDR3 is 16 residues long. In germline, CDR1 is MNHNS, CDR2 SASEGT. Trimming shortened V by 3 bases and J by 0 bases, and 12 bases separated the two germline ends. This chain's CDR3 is CASSEGRGYSGNTIYF. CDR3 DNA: TGTGCCAGCAGTGAGGGGAGGGGGTACTCTGGAAACACCATATATTTT.

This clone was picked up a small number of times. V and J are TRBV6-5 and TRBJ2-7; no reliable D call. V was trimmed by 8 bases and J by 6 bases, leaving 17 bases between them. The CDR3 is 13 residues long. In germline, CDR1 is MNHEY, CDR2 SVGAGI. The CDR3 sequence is CASSRARLSEQYF. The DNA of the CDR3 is TGTGCCAGCTCAAGAGCGCGTCTGAGCGAGCAGTACTTC.

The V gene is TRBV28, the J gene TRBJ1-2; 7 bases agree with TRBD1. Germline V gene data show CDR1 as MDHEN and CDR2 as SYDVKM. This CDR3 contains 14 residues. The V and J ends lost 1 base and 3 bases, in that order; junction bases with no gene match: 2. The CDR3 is CASSLSDRDYGYTF. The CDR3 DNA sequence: TGTGCCAGCAGTTTATCTGACAGGGACTATGGCTACACCTTC.

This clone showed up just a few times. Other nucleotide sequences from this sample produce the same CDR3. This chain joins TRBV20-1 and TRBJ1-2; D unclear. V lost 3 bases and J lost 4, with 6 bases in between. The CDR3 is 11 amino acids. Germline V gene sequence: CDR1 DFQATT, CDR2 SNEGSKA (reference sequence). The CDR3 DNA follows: TGCAGTGCTAGGACGGGCTATGGCTACACCTTC. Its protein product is CSARTGYGYTF.

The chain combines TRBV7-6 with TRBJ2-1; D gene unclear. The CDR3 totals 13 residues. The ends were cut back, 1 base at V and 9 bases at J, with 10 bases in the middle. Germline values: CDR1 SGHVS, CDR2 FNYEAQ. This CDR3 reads CASSLVPEAEQFF. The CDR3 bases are TGTGCCAGCAGCTTAGTCCCCGAAGCTGAGCAGTTCTTC. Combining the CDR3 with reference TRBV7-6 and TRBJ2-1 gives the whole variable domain GAGVSQSPRYKVTKRGQDVALRCDPISGHVSLYWYRQALGQGPEFLTYFNYEAQQDKSGLPNDRFSAERPEGSISTLTIQRTEQRDSAMYRCASSLVPEAEQFFGPGTRLTVL.

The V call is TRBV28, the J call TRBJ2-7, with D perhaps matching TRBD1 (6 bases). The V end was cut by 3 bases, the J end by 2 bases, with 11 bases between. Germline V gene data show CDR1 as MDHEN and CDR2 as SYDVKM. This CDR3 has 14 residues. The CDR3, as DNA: TGTGCCAGCAGTTTCCTGACAGGCACCTACGAGCAGTACTTC. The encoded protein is CASSFLTGTYEQYF.

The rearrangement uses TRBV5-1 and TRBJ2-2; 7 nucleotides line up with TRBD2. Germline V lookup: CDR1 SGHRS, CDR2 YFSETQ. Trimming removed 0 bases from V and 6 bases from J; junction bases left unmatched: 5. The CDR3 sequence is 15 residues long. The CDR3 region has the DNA TGCGCCAGCAGCTTGGTTGGCGGGAGCGCCGGGGAGCTGTTTTTT. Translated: CASSLVGGSAGELFF.

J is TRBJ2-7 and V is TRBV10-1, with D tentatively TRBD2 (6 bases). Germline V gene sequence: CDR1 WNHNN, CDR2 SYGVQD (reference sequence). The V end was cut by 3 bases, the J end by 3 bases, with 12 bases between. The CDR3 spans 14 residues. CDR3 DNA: TGCGCCAGCAGTGATGGGGGAGGTCACTACGAGCAGTACTTC. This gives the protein CASSDGGGHYEQYF.